Below are 6 T cell receptor beta chains sequenced from a single sample in a study of T cells in Graves' hyperthyroidism and ophthalmopathy. Authors of the study amplified TCR beta CDR3 regions from RNA transcripts. The HTBI set primed first-round TCR CDR3 RT-PCR. TCRdb re-derived calls from the multiplex PCR reads in MiXCR, one entry per CDR3 protein. Of 300,000 to 450,000 distinct CDR3 sequences listed, less than 20% are singletons. Sequenced input: blood. The receptors were sampled from a woman aged 40-49 years with Graves' ophthalmopathy.

This clonotype was counted many times. The rearrangement joins TRBV7-9 to TRBJ1-5; the D is unclear. Trimming took 1 base from V and 7 from J, leaving 11 bases between them. There are 14 residues in the CDR3. The V gene's germline CDR1 is SEHNR and CDR2 FQNEAQ (reference sequence). DNA for the CDR3: TGTGCCAGCAGCTTAGGCCCCCTTGAGCAGCCCCAGCATTTT. Translating gives CASSLGPLEQPQHF. Using reference TRBV7-9 and TRBJ1-5 for the parts outside the CDR3, the full variable domain is DTGVSQNPRHKITKRGQNVTFRCDPISEHNRLYWYRQTLGQGPEFLTYFQNEAQLEKSRLLSDRFSAERPKGSFSTLEIQRTEQGDSAMYLCASSLGPLEQPQHFGDGTRLSIL.

This clonotype was counted a few times. The chain carries TRBV5-1 and TRBJ2-3; 10 bases align to TRBD1. The CDR3 covers 16 residues. V lost 0 bases to trimming and J lost 4 bases; unmatched junction nucleotides: 5. Germline V gives CDR1 SGHRS, CDR2 YFSETQ. CDR3 in amino acids: CASSLVLTGGADTQYF. As DNA, the CDR3 is TGCGCCAGCAGCTTGGTTTTGACAGGGGGCGCAGATACGCAGTATTTT.

This clonotype has at least ten counts. The CDR3, as DNA: TGTGCCAGCAGCATCGGGGCGGGAGGCAAACGAGGCGAGGAGCTGTTTTTT. This translates into CASSIGAGGKRGEELFF. The chain uses TRBV4-2 and TRBJ2-2, with 8 bases lining up with TRBD2. The CDR3 is 17 residues long. Germline CDR1 is LGHNA and CDR2 is YNFKEQ. V lost 5 bases to trimming and J lost 10 bases; unmatched junction nucleotides: 18.

The sample holds many counts of this clonotype. The rearrangement links TRBV11-2 to TRBJ1-2; TRBD1 aligns across 7 bases. The ends lost 2 bases at V and 4 bases at J; junction bases unmatched: 10. The germline CDR1 and CDR2 sequences are SGHAT and FQNNGV. The CDR3 length is 16 residues. CDR3 in DNA: TGTGCCAGCAGCTTATGGGGGGACAGCCCTTTCTATGGCTACACCTTC. Its protein product is CASSLWGDSPFYGYTF.

J is TRBJ2-7 and V is TRBV6-9, with 8 bases that match TRBD2. CDR3 length: 13 amino acids. The V gene's germline CDR1 is MNHGY and CDR2 SVAAGI. With 6 bases clipped from V and 6 bases from J, the junction kept 7 bases outside the gene matches. The CDR3: CASRGAGVLEQYF. DNA for the CDR3: TGTGCCAGCAGGGGAGCGGGAGTCCTCGAGCAGTACTTC.

This clonotype was counted at least ten times. The chain carries TRBV19 and TRBJ2-5, with a weak D call TRBD2 (6 bases). The length of the CDR3 is 17 residues. Trimming cost V 5 bases and J 2 bases, with 21 bases left between them. The V gene's germline CDR1 is LNHDA and CDR2 SQIVND (reference sequence). CDR3 in amino acids: CASSRVTGGRAQETQYF. CDR3 DNA sequence: TGTGCCAGTAGTCGGGTAACCGGGGGTCGGGCGCAAGAGACCCAGTACTTC.